This T cell receptor beta chain was obtained from a study of shared T cell receptors in the human thymus. Per germline, CDR1 LGHNA and CDR2 YSLEER. The CDR3 runs to 14 residues. Between the trimmed V and J ends, which lost 0 bases and 7 bases, there was a span of 9 bases. The protocol was immunoSEQ multiplex PCR, while the TCRdb copy is restricted to in-frame clones and leaves out a portion. The sample has over 65,000 clones, 90% to 95% seen once. This chain connects TRBV4-3 to TRBJ2-2; no clear D. Material for sequencing was thymocytes. The TCR comes from a human donor. CDR3 loop: CASSQDPLNGELFF. The CDR3 region has the DNA TGCGCCAGCAGCCAAGATCCACTCAACGGGGAGCTGTTTTTT.